The clone carrying this TCR beta chain was recorded only once. CD8 cells regarded as naive lacked CD45RO, were positively chosen for CCR7, and omitted terminally differentiated effector memory CD45RA+ cells. This specimen belongs to a study of shared clonotypes between healthy human individuals. Assay used: immunoSEQ multiplex PCR; TCRdb lists only in-frame clones, some missing. This sample has hundreds of thousands of clones, with about 96% found just once. The CDR3 has 15 amino acids. Germline CDR1 is MGHDK and CDR2 is SYGVNS. The V gene end was trimmed by 6 bases and the J gene end by 2 bases; junction bases not matched to a gene: 7.

J is TRBJ2-5 and V is TRBV25-1, with TRBD1 matching 9 bases. This TCR was sampled from a man aged 25 to 40 in good health. Sequencing used naive CD8+ T cells sorted from blood. CDR3 sequence reads: CASSPGQGTQETQYF. The CDR3 nucleotides are TGTGCCAGCAGCCCAGGACAGGGGACGCAAGAGACCCAGTACTTC. Full variable domain (remainder filled in from reference TRBV25-1 and TRBJ2-5): EADIYQTPRYLVIGTGKKITLECSQTMGHDKMYWYQQDPGMELHLIHYSYGVNSTEKGDLSSESTVSRIRTEHFPLTLESARPSHTSQYLCASSPGQGTQETQYFGPGTRLLVL.